The clone carrying this TCR beta chain was counted between two and nine times. Its antigen is as yet unknown. Germline V gene sequence: CDR1 SGHNT, CDR2 YYREEE (reference sequence). Trimming stripped 4 bases from V and 1 base from J, with 8 bases between. CDR3 length: 13 amino acids. These data come from a study of CD8+ T cells in alopecia areata. About the research overall: Each day, treated patients took oral tofacitinib twice, at 5 to 10 mg per dose.

Alopecia areata patients provided lesional scalp punch biopsies and peripheral blood, both collected for the study. In each case, RNA was isolated and then reverse transcribed into cDNA as the sequencing template. Repertoires were generated with immunoSEQ multiplex PCR, while TCRdb's copy carries only in-frame clones and drops some. Found here are under 300,000 clones, roughly two thirds of them singletons; the top ten hold roughly 1.2%. Study observations and caveats: Among the cells sequenced in scalp samples are also the resident alphabeta T cells of normal skin. Patients showed less clear TCR sequence sharing than mice, possibly partly because of HLA diversity.

The rearrangement links TRBV5-4 to TRBJ1-1; D remains unclear. Sequenced material: CD4+ T cells sorted from blood, taken at week 0. This TCR derives from a human donor with alopecia areata. The CDR3 DNA reads TGTGCCAGCAGCCATGGGAAGAACACTGAAGCTTTCTTT. It yields the protein CASSHGKNTEAFF.